This T cell receptor (beta chain) was captured in a study of T-cell reconstitution after alpha-beta-depleted transplantation in children. Study-wide points: Recipient T cells and thymic progenitors that survived gave rise to the high TCRbeta diversity observed at day 60 in some patients. T-cell numbers and diversity one year post-transplant derived largely from freshly generated T cells. Several hundred rapidly expanded clones from non-depleted graft cells reportedly supplied alpha-beta T cells about two months post-transplant.

Unique molecular identifiers were built into the TCRbeta library. TCRdb recomputed calls from the PCR reads with MiXCR, one row per CDR3 protein. The table records hundreds of thousands of distinct CDR3 sequences, more than 9% of them present only once. This clonotype was picked up many times. What it binds is not known. Sequencing was performed on peripheral blood, taken 180 days after TCRalphabeta/CD19-depleted stem cell transplant. This TCR was sampled from a male patient aged 2 to 10 who had a stem cell transplant for chronic granulomatous disease, so the T cells may come from the graft donor.

The CDR3 DNA sequence: TGTGCCAGCAGTCCTACTAGCGGGGGGCCCACAGATACGCAGTATTTT. Protein sequence: CASSPTSGGPTDTQYF. The chain employs TRBV12-3 or TRBV12-4 and TRBJ2-3; 12 bases fit TRBD2. V lost 5 bases, J lost 2 bases, and 5 bases stayed unmatched. The CDR3 contains 16 residues.